This is a list of T cell receptor beta chains from one sample in a study of Tregs in tolerant kidney transplant recipients. Sequencing used immunoSEQ multiplex PCR; TCRdb keeps in-frame clones, though not all of them. Here the sample spans approximately 15,000 clones, roughly 78% being singletons. The sample in question was Tregs from blood, obtained before the transplant. These receptors came from a human donor who received a combined kidney and bone marrow transplant. The CDR3 runs from the conserved cysteine through the conserved F or W. The order of the fields is clone size, V gene, J gene, D gene, CDR3 protein, CDR3 DNA. A D gene is named only where the DNA matches it firmly. The listing skips clone size in some rows; elsewhere it reads once, few, many or a size class.

NA	TRBV6-5	TRBJ1-1	TRBD1	CASSYSTGVYTEAFF	TGTGCCAGCAGTTACTCCACAGGGGTGTACACTGAAGCTTTCTTT
NA	TRBV28	TRBJ2-6	TRBD1	CASSLTGVPSGANVLTF	TGTGCCAGCAGTTTAACAGGGGTCCCGTCTGGGGCCAACGTCCTGACTTTC
NA	TRBV19	TRBJ2-2	NA	CASSMRSHTYTGELFF	TGTGCCAGTAGTATGAGGTCCCATACCTACACCGGGGAGCTGTTTTTT
NA	TRBV11-3	TRBJ1-1	NA	CASSSQGDTEAFF	TGTGCCAGCAGCTCCCAAGGGGACACTGAAGCTTTCTTT
NA	TRBV11-2	TRBJ1-5	NA	CASSFSPGANQPQHF	TGTGCCAGCAGCTTTTCTCCAGGGGCAAATCAGCCCCAGCATTTT
NA	TRBV5-1	TRBJ2-1	TRBD2	CASSSEPGRGNNEQFF	TGCGCCAGCAGCTCAGAACCCGGGAGGGGGAACAATGAGCAGTTCTTC
NA	TRBV10-2	TRBJ2-1	TRBD1	CASSRGQGATGVYNEQFF	TGCGCCAGCAGTAGGGGACAGGGGGCAACGGGAGTTTACAATGAGCAGTTCTTC
NA	TRBV29-1	TRBJ2-3	NA	CSVLRGLLTDTQYF	TGCAGCGTTTTAAGGGGTCTCCTCACAGATACGCAGTATTTT
NA	TRBV29-1	TRBJ2-2	NA	CSVDFSLNTGELFF	TGCAGCGTTGACTTCAGTCTGAACACCGGGGAGCTGTTTTTT
NA	TRBV19	TRBJ2-3	NA	CATKVRGPSTDTQYF	TGTGCCACCAAGGTGCGGGGACCCAGCACAGATACGCAGTATTTT
NA	TRBV7-6	TRBJ1-2	TRBD1	CASSLVTGGVYTF	TGTGCCAGCAGCTTAGTTACAGGGGGCGTCTACACCTTC
NA	TRBV7-9	TRBJ2-7	NA	CASSLGRGSYEQYF	TGTGCCAGCAGCTTAGGAAGGGGTTCCTACGAGCAGTACTTC
few	TRBV10-3	TRBJ1-5	TRBD1	CAISTTGGRNQPQHF	TGTGCCATCAGTACGACAGGGGGTCGAAATCAGCCCCAGCATTTT
NA	TRBV5-1	TRBJ1-3	NA	CASSLYVGVGNTIYF	TGCGCCAGCAGTCTTTATGTCGGGGTCGGAAACACCATATATTTT
NA	TRBV7-6	TRBJ2-2	NA	CASSLVGDTGELFF	TGTGCCAGCAGCTTAGTCGGGGACACCGGGGAGCTGTTTTTT
once	TRBV9	TRBJ1-3	TRBD1	CASSAGQGYSGNTIYF	TGTGCCAGCAGCGCCGGACAGGGGTACTCTGGAAACACCATATATTTT
NA	TRBV15	TRBJ2-7	TRBD1	CATSRDPDRGVYEQYF	TGTGCCACCAGCAGAGATCCCGACAGGGGGGTCTACGAGCAGTACTTC
NA	TRBV5-1	TRBJ1-5	TRBD1	CASSRTGPDQPQHF	TGCGCCAGCAGTCGGACAGGGCCGGATCAGCCCCAGCATTTT
NA	TRBV2	TRBJ1-1	NA	CASSAGTEAFF	TGTGCCAGCAGTGCGGGGACTGAAGCTTTCTTT
NA	TRBV19	TRBJ1-6	NA	CASRNSLSSYNSPLHF	TGTGCCAGTAGAAATTCCTTGAGCTCCTATAATTCACCCCTCCACTTT
NA	TRBV2	TRBJ1-2	NA	CASRGGQSSNYGYTF	TGTGCCAGCAGGGGAGGGCAAAGCTCTAACTATGGCTACACCTTC
NA	TRBV4-2	TRBJ1-2	NA	CASSQVRAGTVYGYTF	TGTGCCAGCAGCCAGGTGAGGGCAGGAACTGTGTATGGCTACACCTTC
NA	TRBV9	TRBJ1-1	TRBD1	CASSPRSGTGAGGTEAFF	TGTGCCAGCAGCCCACGATCCGGGACAGGGGCGGGGGGCACTGAAGCTTTCTTT
once	TRBV11-3	TRBJ2-7	NA	CASSLGSGNYEQYF	TGTGCCAGCAGCTTAGGTAGCGGTAACTACGAGCAGTACTTC
NA	TRBV7-2	TRBJ2-7	NA	CASSLGGRAYEQYF	TGTGCCAGCAGCTTAGGGGGGCGGGCCTACGAGCAGTACTTC
NA	TRBV28	TRBJ2-2	TRBD1	CAALGAGGTGELFF	TGTGCGGCCCTCGGGGCAGGGGGCACCGGGGAGCTGTTTTTT
once	TRBV7-9	TRBJ1-5	TRBD1	CASSPARGQGNQPQHF	TGTGCCAGCAGCCCCGCGAGGGGGCAGGGCAATCAGCCCCAGCATTTT
NA	TRBV7-2	TRBJ1-1	NA	CASSFEMNTEAFF	TGTGCCAGCAGCTTTGAGATGAACACTGAAGCTTTCTTT
NA	TRBV7-6	TRBJ2-1	TRBD2	CASSYDDRGGTPEQFF	TGTGCCAGCAGCTATGACGACCGGGGGGGAACACCTGAGCAGTTCTTC
NA	TRBV7-9	TRBJ2-1	TRBD2	CASRPTLAGGLNEQFF	TGTGCCAGCAGACCTACACTAGCGGGAGGGCTCAATGAGCAGTTCTTC
few	TRBV29-1	TRBJ1-2	NA	CSVEWQAYGYTF	TGCAGCGTTGAATGGCAGGCCTATGGCTACACCTTC
few	TRBV7-2	TRBJ1-5	TRBD1	CASSLTGVQPQHF	TGTGCCAGCAGCTTGACAGGGGTCCAGCCCCAGCATTTT
NA	TRBV18	TRBJ1-5	NA	CASSRARDIRSNQPQHF	TGTGCCAGCTCACGAGCCCGGGACATACGTAGCAATCAGCCCCAGCATTTT
few	TRBV4-1	TRBJ2-7	TRBD1	CASSQVRGQAYEQYF	TGCGCCAGCAGCCAAGTTCGCGGACAGGCCTACGAGCAGTACTTC
NA	TRBV11-3	TRBJ2-1	TRBD2	CASSRLRTSGTDNEQFF	TGTGCCAGCAGCCGATTACGAACTAGCGGGACGGACAATGAGCAGTTCTTC
NA	TRBV30	TRBJ2-1	TRBD2	CAWSVRTSGSEVFF	TGTGCCTGGAGTGTACGGACTAGCGGGAGTGAGGTGTTCTTC
NA	TRBV11-3	TRBJ2-5	NA	CASSPRGQETQYF	TGTGCCAGCAGCCCTAGGGGTCAAGAGACCCAGTACTTC
once	TRBV4-3	TRBJ1-2	TRBD1	CASSQATGDYGYTF	TGCGCCAGCAGCCAAGCAACAGGGGACTATGGCTACACCTTC
NA	TRBV7-8	TRBJ2-2	TRBD2	CASSPGTSGSLVAGELFF	TGTGCCAGCAGCCCCGGGACTAGCGGGAGCCTAGTCGCCGGGGAGCTGTTTTTT
once	TRBV18	TRBJ2-1	TRBD1	CASSQPGQAYNEQFF	TGTGCCAGCTCACAGCCGGGACAGGCGTACAATGAGCAGTTCTTC
once	TRBV12-5	TRBJ2-3	NA	CASGLGSYTDTQYF	TGTGCTAGTGGTTTGGGGAGTTATACAGATACGCAGTATTTT
NA	TRBV10-1	TRBJ1-2	NA	CASSGRGQKEIDVGYTF	TGCGCCAGCAGTGGTCGTGGACAAAAGGAAATCGATGTTGGCTACACCTTC
NA	TRBV10-3	TRBJ2-7	TRBD2	CAISGGRLAGVGEQYF	TGTGCCATCAGTGGGGGGCGACTAGCGGGAGTTGGCGAGCAGTACTTC